The 15 T cell receptor beta chains listed next were all sequenced from one sample in a study of T-cell reconstitution after alpha-beta-depleted transplantation in children. Preparation of the TCRbeta library involved a method that used unique molecular identifiers. Each CDR3 protein is one row after TCRdb ran MiXCR on the PCR reads. The sample gives some 300,000 distinct CDR3 sequences, about 9.4% of which show up once; 2.4% is in the top ten. This specimen was PBMCs from the stem cell graft donor, taken from the stem cell graft. These receptors originate from a human donor who donated a stem cell graft to a child with acute lymphoblastic leukemia.

The chain joins TRBV7-2 to TRBJ2-1, with D perhaps being TRBD1 or TRBD2 (7 bases each). There are 14 residues in the CDR3. Germline V gene sequence: CDR1 SGHTA, CDR2 FQGNSA. V lost 5 bases, J lost 8 bases, and 16 bases lay in between. CDR3 residues: CASSPTGRGHEQFF. In DNA form, the CDR3 reads TGTGCCAGCAGCCCGACAGGGAGGGGGCATGAGCAGTTCTTC. Using reference TRBV7-2 and TRBJ2-1 for the parts outside the CDR3, the full variable domain is GAGVSQSPSNKVTEKGKDVELRCDPISGHTALYWYRQSLGQGLEFLIYFQGNSAPDKSGLPSDRFSAERTGGSVSTLTIQRTQQEDSAVYLCASSPTGRGHEQFFGPGTRLTVL.

The rearrangement joins TRBV20-1 to TRBJ1-1, with TRBD1 matching 7 bases. Unmatched junction bases numbered 10, after V lost 8 bases and J lost 4 bases. CDR3 length: 13 residues. CDR1 and CDR2 from the germline V gene are DFQATT and SNEGSKA (reference sequence). In DNA, the CDR3 is TGCAGTCCCTTCCAAGGGGGCGGCACTGAAGCTTTCTTT. This encodes CSPFQGGGTEAFF.

Only a few counts were recorded for this clonotype. The chain recombines TRBV4-1 with TRBJ2-7; D is unclear. The V gene's germline CDR1 is MGHRA and CDR2 YSYEKL. CDR3 length equals 15 residues. Trimming took off 4 bases at V and 0 bases at J, with 13 bases between the two ends. CDR3 DNA: TGCGCCAGCAGCCGCTTACTTACGAGCTCCTACGAGCAGTACTTC. It is translated as CASSRLLTSSYEQYF.

Details on this clonotype: At one boundary the junction diverges from the germline segment, which might be a read error. This chain links TRBV3-1 with TRBJ2-4; no reliable D call. Germline V CDR1 and CDR2: LGHDT, YNNKEL (reference sequence). This CDR3 has 15 amino acids. Here the CDR3 reads CASSQGRVAKNIQNF. CDR3 in DNA: TGTGCCAGCAGCCAAGGCCGGGTAGCCAAAAACATTCAGAACTTC.

This clonotype occurred many times. The V and J genes are TRBV5-1 and TRBJ2-7; maybe TRBD1 (6 bases). The length of the CDR3 is 12 residues. CDR1 SGHRS and CDR2 YFSETQ come from the germline V gene. Trimming took off 0 bases at V and 6 bases at J, with 7 bases between the two ends. CDR3 DNA: TGCGCCAGCAGCTTGGAGGGGGTCGAGCAGTACTTC. Translated, it gives CASSLEGVEQYF.

The sample holds a few counts of this clonotype. The J gene is TRBJ2-7, the V gene TRBV9; D not resolved. V was shortened by 0 bases and J by 5 bases, with 9 bases between the two germline ends. The CDR3 covers 13 residues. Germline loops: CDR1 SGDLS, CDR2 YYNGEE. CDR3 DNA sequence: TGTGCCAGCAGCGTAGGGAGTCACGACGAGCAGTACTTC. Protein: CASSVGSHDEQYF. The variable domain in full, completed from reference TRBV9 and TRBJ2-7, reads DSGVTQTPKHLITATGQRVTLRCSPRSGDLSVYWYQQSLDQGLQFLIQYYNGEERAKGNILERFSAQQFPDLHSELNLSSLELGDSALYFCASSVGSHDEQYFGPGTRLTVT.

The genes are TRBV5-1 and TRBJ1-4; tentative D call: TRBD1 (6 bases). CDR3 length: 15 residues. Looked up from germline, CDR1 is SGHRS and CDR2 is YFSETQ. With 2 bases removed from V and 8 bases from J, the gap between germline ends came to 16 bases. Here the CDR3 DNA reads TGCGCCAGCAGCTTAGGAGGAATGGGGGCCGAAAAACTGTTTTTT. This sequence encodes CASSLGGMGAEKLFF.

There are a few counts of this clonotype. CDR3: CASSYARQTGGFGTRYEKLFF. The CDR3 region has the DNA TGTGCCAGCAGTTACGCACGCCAGACAGGGGGCTTCGGAACCAGATATGAAAAACTGTTTTTT. The chain has TRBV6-2 or TRBV6-3 and TRBJ1-4; TRBD1 agrees at 10 bases. The germline gives CDR1 MNHEY, CDR2 SVGEGT. J was trimmed by 6 bases and V by 2 bases; bases with no gene match: 21. The CDR3 has 21 amino acids.

This clonotype has just a few counts. The chain links TRBV20-1 to TRBJ2-7, with TRBD2 matching 8 bases. The CDR3 consists of 16 residues. The V segment lost 0 bases and the J segment 6 bases; nucleotides outside the gene matches: 13. Germline V gene data show CDR1 as DFQATT and CDR2 as SNEGSKA (reference sequence). Written as DNA, the CDR3 is TGCAGTGCTAGAGATCCTCACAGGACTAGCTTTTCCGAGCAGTACTTC. Protein: CSARDPHRTSFSEQYF.

The rearrangement joins TRBV4-3 to TRBJ2-7; 7 bases fit TRBD1. Germline lookup yields CDR1 LGHNA and CDR2 YSLEER. The ends lost 0 bases at V and 2 bases at J; junction bases unmatched: 13. This CDR3 has 18 amino acids. In nucleotides, the CDR3 is TGCGCCAGCAGCCAAGATTTAGGCCAGGGGGAACTCGCCTACGAGCAGTACTTC. Protein sequence: CASSQDLGQGELAYEQYF.

Many counts were recorded for this clonotype. The J gene is TRBJ1-2, the V gene TRBV27, with D tentatively TRBD1 (5 bases). With 5 bases removed from V and 6 bases from J, the gap between germline ends came to 16 bases. Germline CDR1 is MNHEY and CDR2 is SMNVEV (reference sequence). The CDR3 is made up of 14 amino acids. CDR3 loop: CASSPRGLVNGYTF. DNA for the CDR3: TGTGCCAGCAGTCCTCGGGGCCTCGTAAATGGCTACACCTTC.

In its sample, this clonotype was seen a few times. The rearrangement links TRBV12-3 or TRBV12-4 to TRBJ2-1; D is uncertain. The CDR3 sequence is 11 residues long. V lost 7 bases and J 7 bases, leaving 8 bases between the germline ends. The CDR3 protein is CASIGGNEQFF. Written as DNA, the CDR3 is TGTGCCAGCATTGGTGGGAATGAGCAGTTCTTC.

This clonotype was seen more than once but under ten times. This chain uses TRBV3-1 with TRBJ1-2; D is uncertain. V shed 1 base and J shed 2 bases, with 8 bases lying between them. Germline V gives CDR1 LGHDT, CDR2 YNNKEL (reference sequence). This CDR3 is 14 amino acids long. CDR3 in amino acids: CASSQGTENYGYTF. CDR3 nucleotides: TGTGCCAGCAGCCAAGGTACAGAAAACTATGGCTACACCTTC.

This clonotype was seen a few times. The chain recombines TRBV3-1 with TRBJ2-6; D is ambiguous. The CDR3 is made up of 13 amino acids. Germline V lookup: CDR1 LGHDT, CDR2 YNNKEL (reference sequence). Trimming cost V 8 bases and J 0 bases, with 5 bases left between them. CDR3 DNA sequence: TGTGCCAGCCTTAACTCTGGGGCCAACGTCCTGACTTTC. It specifies CASLNSGANVLTF. Combining the CDR3 with reference TRBV3-1 and TRBJ2-6 gives the whole variable domain DTAVSQTPKYLVTQMGNDKSIKCEQNLGHDTMYWYKQDSKKFLKIMFSYNNKELIINETVPNRFSPKSPDKAHLNLHINSLELGDSAVYFCASLNSGANVLTFGAGSRLTVL.

This clonotype has just a few counts. One end of the junction does not line up with germline, which may come from a read error. The rearrangement joins TRBV20-1 to TRBJ2-1, with 10 bases fitting TRBD2. The CDR3 sequence is 17 residues long. The germline V gene has CDR1 DFQATT and CDR2 SNEGSKA (reference sequence). CDR3 coding DNA: TGCTGTGCTAGAGTAGGGGTAGCGGGAGGAGGATACAATGAGCAGTTCTTC. As protein: CCARVGVAGGGYNEQFF.